This passage covers 18 T cell receptor beta chains from one sample sequenced in a study of glioma-infiltrating T cells after dendritic cell vaccination. Clones were sequenced by immunoSEQ multiplex PCR, and TCRdb holds only the in-frame ones, with some missing. The table records more than 95,000 clones, about 85% of them present only once. As for time point: after dendritic cell vaccination, including at tumor progression/relapse. The material sequenced was blood, taken after dendritic cell vaccination. The receptors derive from a human donor with glioblastoma.

The chain is built from TRBV10-2 and TRBJ1-1, with TRBD1 matching 7 bases. This CDR3 has 13 amino acids. Germline CDR1 WSHSY, CDR2 SAAADI. The V segment lost 5 bases and the J segment 4 bases; nucleotides outside the gene matches: 4. The CDR3 nucleotides are TGCGCCAGCAGTATCGACAGGGTCACTGAAGCTTTCTTT. It yields the protein CASSIDRVTEAFF.

V is TRBV27 and J is TRBJ2-5; 12 bases map to TRBD2. CDR1 is MNHEY and CDR2 is SMNVEV in the germline V gene (reference sequence). V shed 5 bases and J 7 bases; nucleotides not matched to a gene: 11. This CDR3 region has 16 residues. The DNA for the CDR3 is TGTGCCAGCAGTGCTCTGACTAGCGGGAGATCGGGGACCCAGTACTTC. It is translated as CASSALTSGRSGTQYF.

This chain connects TRBV19 to TRBJ2-7; 10 nucleotides match TRBD2. This CDR3 comprises 14 residues. Germline V gene lookup returns CDR1 LNHDA and CDR2 SQIVND (reference sequence). With V trimmed by 3 bases and J by 7 bases, 6 bases remained unmatched. The CDR3 coding sequence is TGTGCCAGTAGTATTTCTAGCGGGAGCCTTGAGCAGTACTTC. Its protein product is CASSISSGSLEQYF.

The gene calls are TRBV4-1 and TRBJ1-2; TRBD1 might be the D (5 bases). Trimming left V 0 bases short and J 4 bases short, with 12 bases between. This CDR3 is built from 15 residues. CDR1 is MGHRA and CDR2 is YSYEKL in the germline V gene. The CDR3 region is CASSQDPQGSYGYTF. CDR3 bases: TGCGCCAGCAGCCAAGACCCCCAGGGATCCTATGGCTACACCTTC.

The gene calls are TRBV6-5 and TRBJ1-1; a weak D match, TRBD1 (5 bases). The germline CDR1 and CDR2 sequences are MNHEY and SVGAGI. The CDR3 covers 15 residues. The V end lost 0 bases, the J end lost 6 bases, and 14 bases lay between the germline ends. The CDR3 DNA is TGTGCCAGCAGTTACTCGTTCCTGCAGGGATCTGAAGCTTTCTTT. Amino acid sequence: CASSYSFLQGSEAFF.

The chain combines TRBV6-5 with TRBJ2-1; TRBD2 agrees at 9 bases. CDR1 and CDR2 (germline): MNHEY, SVGAGI. The V gene end was trimmed by 1 base and the J gene end by 8 bases; junction bases not matched to a gene: 9. The CDR3 extends over 16 amino acids. The CDR3 here is CASSYWSASGMDEQFF. CDR3 nucleotides: TGTGCCAGCAGTTACTGGTCGGCTAGCGGGATGGATGAGCAGTTCTTC.

The V call is TRBV10-3, the J call TRBJ2-1; 10 nucleotides align to TRBD2. CDR1 is ENHRY and CDR2 is SYGVKD in the germline V gene. Trimming took 4 bases from V and 4 from J; bases not matched to a gene: 1. CDR3 length equals 14 residues. CDR3 DNA: TGTGCCATCAGTGGGACTAGCGGATACAATGAGCAGTTCTTC. Translating it yields CAISGTSGYNEQFF.

Here the CDR3 reads CASSQRDSGYTF. The CDR3 DNA sequence: TGCGCCAGCAGCCAGCGGGACAGCGGCTACACCTTC. The rearrangement joins TRBV4-1 to TRBJ1-2; 7 bases line up with TRBD1. Trimming removed 3 bases from V and 8 bases from J; junction bases left unmatched: 3. Germline V CDR1 and CDR2: MGHRA, YSYEKL. CDR3 length: 12 amino acids.

This chain uses TRBV2 with TRBJ2-1; the match to TRBD1 covers 9 bases. This CDR3 has 16 residues. V was clipped by 5 bases and J by 4 bases; unmatched bases: 9. Germline CDR1 reads SNHLY; CDR2 reads FYNNEI. The CDR3 reads CASSLGYGQGYNEQFF. CDR3 coding DNA: TGTGCCAGCAGTCTCGGTTACGGACAGGGGTACAATGAGCAGTTCTTC.

The chain joins TRBV7-9 to TRBJ1-1; 8 bases fit TRBD1. Germline lookup yields CDR1 SEHNR and CDR2 FQNEAQ (reference sequence). The CDR3 runs 15 residues. Unmatched junction bases numbered 7, after V lost 5 bases and J lost 2 bases. The CDR3: CASSPRTGPNTEAFF. CDR3 bases: TGTGCCAGCAGCCCCCGGACAGGGCCCAACACTGAAGCTTTCTTT.

This clone has a handful of counts. This chain links TRBV7-2 with TRBJ2-7; 8 bases fit TRBD2. The CDR3 runs 17 residues. The germline V gene encodes CDR1 SGHTA and CDR2 FQGNSA. With 3 bases clipped from V and 0 bases from J, the junction kept 10 bases outside the gene matches. The CDR3 spells CASSFFILSGDSYEQYF. Written as DNA, the CDR3 is TGTGCCAGCAGCTTTTTTATCCTTAGCGGGGACTCCTACGAGCAGTACTTC.

This clone was found once. CDR3 loop: CAWKVRSGEGYTF. The CDR3 DNA reads as TGTGCCTGGAAAGTCCGTTCTGGGGAGGGCTACACCTTC. The chain has TRBV30 and TRBJ1-2, with D hard to call. This CDR3 has 13 residues. V was cut by 4 bases and J by 8 bases, with 17 bases left in between. In germline, CDR1 is GTSNPN, CDR2 SVGIG (reference sequence).

V and J are TRBV11-2 and TRBJ2-5, with a tentative D call TRBD1 (6 bases). The CDR3 runs 15 residues. Between the trimmed V and J ends, which lost 1 base and 5 bases, there was a span of 14 bases. Germline CDR1 reads SGHAT; CDR2 reads FQNNGV. The CDR3 DNA is TGTGCCAGCAGCTTAGGGTACAGGGATTCGGAGACCCAGTACTTC. Its translation is CASSLGYRDSETQYF.

This rearrangement joins TRBV28 to TRBJ1-3, with 7 bases matching TRBD1. The CDR3 length is 16 residues. CDR1 and CDR2 (germline): MDHEN, SYDVKM. V gave up 6 bases and J gave up 3 bases; unmatched junction bases: 11. CDR3 protein: CASSPRGGVDGNTIYF. The CDR3 bases are TGTGCCAGCAGCCCCAGAGGGGGCGTCGATGGAAACACCATATATTTT.

The chain combines TRBV19 with TRBJ1-1; D is undetermined. Germline V gene lookup returns CDR1 LNHDA and CDR2 SQIVND (reference sequence). The CDR3 runs 12 residues. Trimming shortened V by 7 bases and J by 0 bases, and 6 bases separated the two germline ends. CDR3 sequence reads: CASTGMNTEAFF. CDR3 nucleotides: TGTGCCAGTACGGGGATGAACACTGAAGCTTTCTTT.

The chain combines TRBV23-1 with TRBJ1-5; 9 bases agree with TRBD1. TRBV23-1 is classed as an ORF, of uncertain function. After removal of 1 base from V and 2 bases from J, the junction contained 9 bases not matched to a gene. CDR3 size: 18 residues. This CDR3 reads CASSQLTGGPFGNQPQHF. The CDR3 bases are TGCGCCAGCAGTCAATTGACAGGGGGGCCCTTTGGCAATCAGCCCCAGCATTTT.

This chain links TRBV6-1 with TRBJ2-7; 10 positions match TRBD1. Unmatched junction bases numbered 4, after V lost 6 bases and J lost 2 bases. The germline gives CDR1 MNHNS, CDR2 SASEGT. The CDR3 extends over 14 amino acids. The CDR3 reads CASRAGQGPYEQYF. The CDR3 DNA reads as TGTGCCAGCAGAGCGGGACAGGGGCCCTACGAGCAGTACTTC.

A few counts support this clone. The chain carries TRBV19 and TRBJ1-5, with 7 bases aligning to TRBD1. Germline lookup yields CDR1 LNHDA and CDR2 SQIVND (reference sequence). V dropped 5 bases and J dropped 4; count of bases not matched to a gene: 5. The CDR3 length is 14 residues. The CDR3 DNA reads as TGTGCCAGTAGTGGGGGACAGACGAATCAGCCCCAGCATTTT. This sequence encodes CASSGGQTNQPQHF.